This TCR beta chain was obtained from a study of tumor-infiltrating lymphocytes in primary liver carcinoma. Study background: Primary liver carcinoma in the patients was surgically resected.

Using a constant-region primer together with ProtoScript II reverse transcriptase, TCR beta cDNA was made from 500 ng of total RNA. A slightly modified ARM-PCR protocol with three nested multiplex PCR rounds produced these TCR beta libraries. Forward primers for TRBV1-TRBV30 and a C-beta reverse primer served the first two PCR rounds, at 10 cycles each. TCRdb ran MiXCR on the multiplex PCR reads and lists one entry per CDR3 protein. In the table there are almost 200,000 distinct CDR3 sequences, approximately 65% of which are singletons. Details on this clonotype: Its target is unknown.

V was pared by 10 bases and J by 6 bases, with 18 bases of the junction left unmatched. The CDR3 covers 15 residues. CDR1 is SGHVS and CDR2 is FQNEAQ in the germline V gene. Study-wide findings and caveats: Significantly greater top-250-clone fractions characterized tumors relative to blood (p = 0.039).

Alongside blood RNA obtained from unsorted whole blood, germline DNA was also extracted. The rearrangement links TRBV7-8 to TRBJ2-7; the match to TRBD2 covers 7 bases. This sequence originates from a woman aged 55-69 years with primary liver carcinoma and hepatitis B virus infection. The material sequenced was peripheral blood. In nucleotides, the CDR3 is TGTGCCAACAGTAGACTAGCCCGGGCAGGAGGCGAGCAGTACTTC. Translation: CANSRLARAGGEQYF.